These 6 T cell receptor beta chains share one sample of origin, sequenced in a study of cytomegalovirus exposure and HLA in healthy donors. Primers for the PCR totalled 60 Vbeta and 13 Jbeta. Repertoires were generated with immunoSEQ multiplex PCR, while TCRdb's copy carries only in-frame clones and drops some. This sample has around 140,000 clones, with approximately 60% found just once. The source material was PBMCs. The receptors here all came from a woman aged 40 to 55 in good health and CMV-seronegative.

This chain joins TRBV4-1 and TRBJ1-1; D gene uncertain. The CDR3 covers 14 residues. V lost 3 bases, J lost 5 bases, and 13 bases lay in between. Germline V gene lookup returns CDR1 MGHRA and CDR2 YSYEKL. The CDR3 DNA reads TGCGCCAGCAGCCAGTCCTCTCCTCGGACTGAAGCTTTCTTT. Residues: CASSQSSPRTEAFF.

V gene TRBV5-4 combines with J gene TRBJ1-1, with TRBD1 as a possible D gene (6 bases). This CDR3 region has 13 residues. CDR1 SGHNT and CDR2 YYREEE come from the germline V gene (reference sequence). V gave up 4 bases and J gave up 8 bases, with 15 bases separating them. CDR3 nucleotide sequence: TGTGCCAGCAGCAGAACAGGGCTTCTGGAAGCTTTCTTT. Protein sequence: CASSRTGLLEAFF.

On this clone itself: At one of its ends the junction is not consistent with the germline gene, which may arise from a read error. The rearrangement links TRBV7-2 to TRBJ2-3; 10 bases match TRBD2. Germline V gives CDR1 SGHTA, CDR2 FQGNSA. The CDR3 loop spans 15 amino acids. The CDR3 nucleotides are TGTGCCAGCAGCCAACCTAGCGGGGGCCGAGATACGCGGTATTTT. Translated: CASSQPSGGRDTRYF.

This clone is a singleton in its sample. The chain is built from TRBV11-2 and TRBJ2-7; 8 nucleotides line up with TRBD1. The CDR3 length is 14 residues. CDR1 is SGHAT and CDR2 is FQNNGV in the germline V gene. Trimming at V came to 1 base and at J to 4 bases, leaving 3 bases not matched to a gene. In DNA, the CDR3 is TGTGCCAGCAGCTTAGGTACAGGGGGTTACGAGCAGTACTTC. Translated: CASSLGTGGYEQYF.

V is TRBV6-6 and J is TRBJ2-1, with D uncertain. Trimming stripped 2 bases from V and 7 bases from J, with 6 bases between. Germline-derived CDR1 and CDR2 are MNHNY and SVGAGI (reference sequence). The CDR3 consists of 12 residues. CDR3 DNA: TGTGCCAGCAGTTACGAGGTTAATGAGCAGTTCTTC. Translation: CASSYEVNEQFF.

By proportion, this clone is medium-sized. The chain carries TRBV5-1 and TRBJ2-7, with TRBD1 matching over 12 bases. The CDR3 consists of 15 residues. Germline V gene sequence: CDR1 SGHRS, CDR2 YFSETQ. Trimming cost V 5 bases and J 7 bases; bases outside gene matches: 10. The CDR3 DNA follows: TGCGCCAGCAGGCCTCCGGGACAGGGGGCGCGTGAGCAGTACTTC. Protein product: CASRPPGQGAREQYF. Using reference TRBV5-1 and TRBJ2-7 for the parts outside the CDR3, the full variable domain is KAGVTQTPRYLIKTRGQQVTLSCSPISGHRSVSWYQQTPGQGLQFLFEYFSETQRNKGNFPGRFSGRQFSNSRSEMNVSTLELGDSALYLCASRPPGQGAREQYFGPGTRLTVT.